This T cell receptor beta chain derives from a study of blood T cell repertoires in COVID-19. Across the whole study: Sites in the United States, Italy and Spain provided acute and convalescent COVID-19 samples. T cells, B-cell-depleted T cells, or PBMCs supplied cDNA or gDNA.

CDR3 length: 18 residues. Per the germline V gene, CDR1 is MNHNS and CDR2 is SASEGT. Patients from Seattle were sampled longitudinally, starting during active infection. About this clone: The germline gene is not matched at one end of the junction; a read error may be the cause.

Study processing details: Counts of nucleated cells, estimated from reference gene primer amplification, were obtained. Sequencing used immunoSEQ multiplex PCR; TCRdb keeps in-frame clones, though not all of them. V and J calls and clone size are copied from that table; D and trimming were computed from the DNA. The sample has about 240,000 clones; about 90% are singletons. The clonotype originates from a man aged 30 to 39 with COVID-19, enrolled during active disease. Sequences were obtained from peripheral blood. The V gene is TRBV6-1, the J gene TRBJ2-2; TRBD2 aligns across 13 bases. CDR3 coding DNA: TGTGCCAGCAGTGCCCGACTAGCGGGGGGCGGGAACCCCGGGGAGCTGTTTTTT. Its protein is CASSARLAGGGNPGELFF.